This TCR beta chain was profiled in a study of STAT5B mutations in CD4+ large granular lymphocyte leukemia. Study-level points and caveats: About a quarter of private leukemic clonotypes occurred rarely in other patients' non-leukemic repertoires. TRBV06-family usage was enriched in top patient clones (8/27) versus controls (2/35).

The assay was run at survey level. The method was immunoSEQ multiplex PCR; TCRdb's version includes in-frame clones alone and lacks a portion of them. The data contain roughly 36,000 clones, 88% of them singletons. For this clone: As yet, its antigen is unknown.

Control samples were healthy donors' buffy coats. The CDR3 spans 14 residues. Trimming took 6 bases from V and 3 from J, leaving 14 bases between them. The V call is TRBV23-1, the J call TRBJ2-5; TRBD1 is a possible D gene (5 bases). TRBV23-1 is given ORF status, its function remaining uncertain. The sample was CD4+ T cells from blood buffy coats. This TCR came from a human donor in good health. In nucleotides, the CDR3 is TGCGCCAGCAGAGTGAAGACAGAGAAAGAGACCCAGTACTTC. Translation gives CASRVKTEKETQYF.